This TCR beta chain is drawn from a study of molecular identifiers for immune sequencing clone quantification (dated by TCRdb to between 2018 and 2020). As for the study more broadly: In a replicate experiment, RNA from roughly 20,000 or 100,000 naive CD8 T cells was split into five aliquots, four of which were sequenced. This methods study benchmarked molecular-identifier clustering-based TCR repertoire sequencing (MIDCIRS) and TCR RNA copy counting, using CD8 T cells to do so. Here is what the overall study found, with its caveats: In CMV-specific effector cells, clones with more than 20 RNA copies accounted for over 99% of molecules, whereas in naive cells such clones accounted for under 1%. The naive libraries included spiked-in Jurkat TCR RNA (about ten copies' worth), and this Jurkat TCR RNA is not part of the donor repertoire. Modeling gave 3 to 3.5 recovered TCR RNA copies per cell versus 8 to 10 by digital PCR, implying 25% to 30% capture efficiency. When barcode sub-clustering was omitted, TCR diversity was inflated by chimeric consensus sequences, with chimeras reaching as high as 47%. Spiked-in Jurkat TCR RNA equivalent to a single cell was reported to be detectable even among more than 900,000 naive CD8 T cells. Identical TCR molecules sharing a barcode could cause highly expanded clone sizes to be underestimated.

Libraries of naive CD8 T cells were generated from roughly 21,000 to 960,000 sorted cells, with 10%, 30% or 50% of the purified RNA used. Naive CD8 T cells were FACS-sorted as CD8+CD4-CCR7+CD45RA+ on a BD FACSAria II into RLT Plus buffer. To test detection sensitivity, Jurkat RNA equal to under 13 TCR copies was added to samples of about 20,000-1,000,000 naive CD8 T cells. Enrichment of CD8 T cells was done with RosetteSep CD8+ T Cell Enrichment Cocktail plus Ficoll-Paque, and ACK red cell lysis came afterward. The library was obtained by PCR. TCRdb shows the sequencer as NextSeq 500. Preparation of bulk TCR libraries followed a previously described approach, with the TCR primers listed in Table S5. Purification of total RNA was performed with the Qiagen AllPrep DNA/RNA kit. Reads from multiple sequencing runs of the same library were pooled before analysis. The authors processed their data as follows. Reads were retained only if an exact TCR constant sequence was present, and the retained reads were trimmed to 150 nt and grouped according to their 12-nt molecular barcodes. Reads in each barcode group were sub-clustered using a 15% Levenshtein threshold, and a quality-weighted consensus sequence was built for each RNA molecule. Non-functional sequences were removed, as were lower-count sequences one edit away from another. Based on fitting two negative binomial distributions, any barcode sub-cluster with under 20% of the maximum read count was discarded. Clones were called with MiXCR by TCRdb after fastp trimmed the public reads at Q25, and only in-frame beta chains were retained. Here each entry gathers all rows of one CDR3 protein and keeps the most common genes and DNA. It is TCRdb's table, rather than the study itself, that gives the V and J calls and clone size. In this sample the table shows over 300,000 distinct CDR3 sequences, about 23% of which occur a single time. Roughly 0.7% of the sample goes to the ten largest clones.

Notes on this clonotype: The clone's antigen remains unknown. The junction and the germline gene differ at one end; a read error may be behind it.

The CDR3 contains 14 residues, cysteine and phenylalanine counted. Of all the DNA, just the CDR3 is kept, 42 bases in frame from base 1. Looking up the germline V gene (reference sequence) yields CDR1 LNHDA and CDR2 SQIVND. Sequenced sample: naive CD8+ T cells from blood, with Jurkat cell RNA spiked in. The sample's cell subset or site, from its label and the paper: FACS-sorted CD8+CD4-CCR7+CD45RA+ naive T cells. The V and J genes are TRBV19 and TRBJ1-2; too little of a D gene remains to name it. The sequence came from a human donor in good health. Some libraries in this study had Jurkat cell RNA spiked in. CDR3 reads: CASSIGAVDYGYPF. DNA sequence: TGTGCCAGTAGTATCGGTGCGGTTGACTATGGCTACCCCTTC.